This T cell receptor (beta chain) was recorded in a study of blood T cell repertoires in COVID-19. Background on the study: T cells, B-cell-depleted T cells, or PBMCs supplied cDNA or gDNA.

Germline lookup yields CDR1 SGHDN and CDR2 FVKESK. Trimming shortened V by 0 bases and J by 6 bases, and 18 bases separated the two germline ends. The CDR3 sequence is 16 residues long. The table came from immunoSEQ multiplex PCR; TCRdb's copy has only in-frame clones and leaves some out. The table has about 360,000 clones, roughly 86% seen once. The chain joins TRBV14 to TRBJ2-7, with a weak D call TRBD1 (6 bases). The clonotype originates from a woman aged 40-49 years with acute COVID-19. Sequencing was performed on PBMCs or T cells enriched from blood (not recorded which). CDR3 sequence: CASSQEGASFWIEQYF. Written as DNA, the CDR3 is TGTGCCAGCAGCCAAGAGGGGGCTTCCTTCTGGATCGAGCAGTACTTC.